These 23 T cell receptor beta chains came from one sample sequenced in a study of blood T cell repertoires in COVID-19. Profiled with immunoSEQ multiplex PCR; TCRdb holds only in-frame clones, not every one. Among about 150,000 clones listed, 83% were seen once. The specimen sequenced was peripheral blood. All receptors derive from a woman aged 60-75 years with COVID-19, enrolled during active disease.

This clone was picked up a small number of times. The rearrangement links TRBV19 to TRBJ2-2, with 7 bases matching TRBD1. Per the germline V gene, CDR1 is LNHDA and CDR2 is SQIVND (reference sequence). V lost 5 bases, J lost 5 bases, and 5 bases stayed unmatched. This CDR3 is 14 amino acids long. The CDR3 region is CASSRQGSTGELFF. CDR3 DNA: TGTGCCAGTAGTCGACAGGGATCTACCGGGGAGCTGTTTTTT.

The CDR3 loop is CASSLTGDLPGGYTF. CDR3 nucleotide sequence: TGCGCCAGCAGCTTGACGGGGGATCTACCGGGCGGCTACACCTTC. The rearrangement joins TRBV5-1 to TRBJ1-2; D is perhaps TRBD1 (5 bases). CDR1 is SGHRS, CDR2 YFSETQ, per germline. The CDR3 is 15 residues long. Deletions cut 1 base from V and 8 bases from J, with 18 bases between.

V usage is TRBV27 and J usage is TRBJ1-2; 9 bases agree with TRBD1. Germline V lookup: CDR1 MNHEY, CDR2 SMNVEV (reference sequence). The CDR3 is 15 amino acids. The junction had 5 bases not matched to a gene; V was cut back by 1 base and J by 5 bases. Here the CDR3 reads CASSLFNRGPYGYTF. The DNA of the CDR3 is TGTGCCAGCAGTTTATTCAACAGGGGGCCTTATGGCTACACCTTC.

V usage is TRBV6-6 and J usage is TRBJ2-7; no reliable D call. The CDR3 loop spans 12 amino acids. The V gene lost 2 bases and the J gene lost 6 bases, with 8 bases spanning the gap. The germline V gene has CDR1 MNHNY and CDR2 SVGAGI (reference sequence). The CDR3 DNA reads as TGTGCCAGCAGTTACGCAGTACCCGAGCAGTACTTC. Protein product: CASSYAVPEQYF.

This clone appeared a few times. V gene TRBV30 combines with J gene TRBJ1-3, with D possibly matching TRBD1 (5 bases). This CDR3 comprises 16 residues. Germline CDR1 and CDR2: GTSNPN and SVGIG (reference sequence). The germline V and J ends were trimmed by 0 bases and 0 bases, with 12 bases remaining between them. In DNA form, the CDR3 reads TGTGCCTGGAGTGTGGGGCAAACCCGCTCTGGAAACACCATATATTTT. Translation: CAWSVGQTRSGNTIYF.

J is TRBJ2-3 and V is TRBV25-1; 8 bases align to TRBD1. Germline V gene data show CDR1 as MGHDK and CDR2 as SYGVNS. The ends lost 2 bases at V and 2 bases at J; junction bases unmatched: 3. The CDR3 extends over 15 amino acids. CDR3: CASSEPDRVTDTQYF. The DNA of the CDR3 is TGTGCCAGCAGTGAACCGGACAGGGTCACAGATACGCAGTATTTT.

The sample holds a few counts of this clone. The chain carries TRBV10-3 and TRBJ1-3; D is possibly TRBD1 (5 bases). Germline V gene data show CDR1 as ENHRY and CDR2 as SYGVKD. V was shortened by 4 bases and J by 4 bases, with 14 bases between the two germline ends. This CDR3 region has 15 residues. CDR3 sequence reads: CAISGTSNSGNTIYF. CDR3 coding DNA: TGTGCCATCAGTGGGACATCCAACTCGGGAAACACCATATATTTT.

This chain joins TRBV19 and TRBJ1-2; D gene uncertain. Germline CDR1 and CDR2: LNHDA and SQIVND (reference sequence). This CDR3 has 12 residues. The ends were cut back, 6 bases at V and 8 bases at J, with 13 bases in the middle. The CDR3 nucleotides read TGTGCCAGTAGACAACTAGAGAAAGGCTACACCTTC. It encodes CASRQLEKGYTF.

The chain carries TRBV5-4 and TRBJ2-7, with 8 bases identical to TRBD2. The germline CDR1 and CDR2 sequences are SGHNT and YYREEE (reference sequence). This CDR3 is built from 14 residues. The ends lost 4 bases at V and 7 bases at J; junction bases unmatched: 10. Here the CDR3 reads CASSPGQREQEQYF. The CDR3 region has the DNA TGTGCCAGCAGCCCCGGGCAGCGGGAGCAGGAGCAGTACTTC. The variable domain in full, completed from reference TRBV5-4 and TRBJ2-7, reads ETGVTQSPTHLIKTRGQQVTLRCSSQSGHNTVSWYQQALGQGPQFIFQYYREEENGRGNFPPRFSGLQFPNYSSELNVNALELDDSALYLCASSPGQREQEQYFGPGTRLTVT.

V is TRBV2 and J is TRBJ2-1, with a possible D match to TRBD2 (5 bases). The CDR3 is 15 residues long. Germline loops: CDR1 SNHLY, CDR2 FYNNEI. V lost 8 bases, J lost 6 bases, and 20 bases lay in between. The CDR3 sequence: CASGGRTSSINEQFF. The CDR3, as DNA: TGTGCCAGCGGAGGTAGAACTAGTTCTATCAATGAGCAGTTCTTC.

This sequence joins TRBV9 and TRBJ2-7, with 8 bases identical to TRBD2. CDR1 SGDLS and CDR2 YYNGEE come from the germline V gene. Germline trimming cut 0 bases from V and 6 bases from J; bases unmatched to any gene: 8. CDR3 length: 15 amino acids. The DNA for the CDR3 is TGTGCCAGCAGCGTAGAGGATAGCGGGGTAGGCGAGCAGTACTTC. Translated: CASSVEDSGVGEQYF.

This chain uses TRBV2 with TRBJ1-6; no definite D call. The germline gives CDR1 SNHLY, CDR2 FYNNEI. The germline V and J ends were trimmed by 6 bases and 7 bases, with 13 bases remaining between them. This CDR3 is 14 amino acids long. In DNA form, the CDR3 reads TGTGCCAGCAGCCGGAGGGTAGGCAATTCACCCCTCCACTTT. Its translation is CASSRRVGNSPLHF.

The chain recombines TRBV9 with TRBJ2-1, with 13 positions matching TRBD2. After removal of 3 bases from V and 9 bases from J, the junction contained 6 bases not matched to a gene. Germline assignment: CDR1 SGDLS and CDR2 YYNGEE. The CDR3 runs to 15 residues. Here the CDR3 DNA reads TGTGCCAGCAGCGGACTAGCGGGGGGCCATGGTGAGCAGTTCTTC. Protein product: CASSGLAGGHGEQFF.

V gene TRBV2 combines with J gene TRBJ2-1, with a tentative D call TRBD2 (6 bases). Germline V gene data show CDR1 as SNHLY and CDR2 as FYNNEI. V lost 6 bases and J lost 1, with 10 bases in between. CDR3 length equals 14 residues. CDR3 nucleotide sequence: TGTGCCAGCAGCGAGACTAGGTCCTACAATGAGCAGTTCTTC. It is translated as CASSETRSYNEQFF.

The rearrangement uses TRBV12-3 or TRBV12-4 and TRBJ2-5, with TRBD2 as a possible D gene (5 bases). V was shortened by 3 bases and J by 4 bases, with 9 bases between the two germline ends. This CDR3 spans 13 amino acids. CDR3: CASSLSGLETQYF. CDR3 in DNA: TGTGCCAGCAGTTTGAGCGGTTTAGAGACCCAGTACTTC.

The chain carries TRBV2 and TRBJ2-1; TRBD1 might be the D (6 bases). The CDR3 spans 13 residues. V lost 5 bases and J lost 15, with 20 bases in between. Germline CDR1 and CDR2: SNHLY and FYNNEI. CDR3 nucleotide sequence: TGTGCCAGCAGTCTCCTCGACAGGAATGTTGGGTTCTTC. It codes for CASSLLDRNVGFF.

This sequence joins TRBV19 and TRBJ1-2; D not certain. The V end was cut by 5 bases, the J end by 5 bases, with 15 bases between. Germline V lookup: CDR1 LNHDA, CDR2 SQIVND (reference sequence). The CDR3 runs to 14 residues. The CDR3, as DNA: TGTGCCAGTAGTCCTCGGACGGGAGATTATGGCTACACCTTC. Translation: CASSPRTGDYGYTF.

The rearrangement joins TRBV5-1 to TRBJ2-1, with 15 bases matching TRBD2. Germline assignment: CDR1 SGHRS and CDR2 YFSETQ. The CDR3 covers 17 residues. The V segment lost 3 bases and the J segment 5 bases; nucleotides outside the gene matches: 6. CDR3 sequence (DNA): TGCGCCAGCAGCTCCAGGACTAGCGGGAGGGGCAACAATGAGCAGTTCTTC. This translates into CASSSRTSGRGNNEQFF. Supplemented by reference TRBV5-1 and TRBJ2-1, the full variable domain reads KAGVTQTPRYLIKTRGQQVTLSCSPISGHRSVSWYQQTPGQGLQFLFEYFSETQRNKGNFPGRFSGRQFSNSRSEMNVSTLELGDSALYLCASSSRTSGRGNNEQFFGPGTRLTVL.

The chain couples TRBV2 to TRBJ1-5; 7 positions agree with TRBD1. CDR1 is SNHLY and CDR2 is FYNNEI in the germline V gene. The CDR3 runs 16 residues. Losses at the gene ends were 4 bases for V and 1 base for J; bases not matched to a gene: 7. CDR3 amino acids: CASSAVGTASNQPQHF. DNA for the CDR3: TGTGCCAGCAGTGCAGTCGGGACAGCGAGCAATCAGCCCCAGCATTTT.

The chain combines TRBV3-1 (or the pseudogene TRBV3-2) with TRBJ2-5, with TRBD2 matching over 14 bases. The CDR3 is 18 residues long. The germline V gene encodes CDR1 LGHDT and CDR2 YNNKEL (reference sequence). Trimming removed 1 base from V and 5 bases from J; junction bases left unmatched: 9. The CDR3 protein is CASSQGAGLAGGLETQYF. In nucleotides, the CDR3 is TGTGCCAGCAGCCAAGGCGCTGGACTAGCGGGAGGTTTGGAGACCCAGTACTTC.

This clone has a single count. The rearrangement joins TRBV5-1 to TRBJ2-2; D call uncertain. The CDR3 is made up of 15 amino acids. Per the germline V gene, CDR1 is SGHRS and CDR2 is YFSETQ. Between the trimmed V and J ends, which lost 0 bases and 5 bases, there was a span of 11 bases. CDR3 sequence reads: CASSLEELGTGELFF. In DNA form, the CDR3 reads TGCGCCAGCAGCTTGGAGGAGTTAGGAACCGGGGAGCTGTTTTTT.

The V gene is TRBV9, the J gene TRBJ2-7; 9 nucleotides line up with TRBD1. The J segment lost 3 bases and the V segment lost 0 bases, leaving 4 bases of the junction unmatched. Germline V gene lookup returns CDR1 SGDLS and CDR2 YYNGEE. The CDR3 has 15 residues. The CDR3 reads CASSVEVGQGYEQYF. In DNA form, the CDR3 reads TGTGCCAGCAGCGTAGAAGTGGGACAGGGCTACGAGCAGTACTTC.

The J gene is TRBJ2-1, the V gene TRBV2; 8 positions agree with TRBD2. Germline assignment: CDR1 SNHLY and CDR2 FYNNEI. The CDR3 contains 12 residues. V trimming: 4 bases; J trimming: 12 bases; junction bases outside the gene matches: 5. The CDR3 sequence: CASSVQRGRQFF. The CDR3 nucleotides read TGTGCCAGCAGTGTACAGCGGGGGAGGCAGTTCTTC.